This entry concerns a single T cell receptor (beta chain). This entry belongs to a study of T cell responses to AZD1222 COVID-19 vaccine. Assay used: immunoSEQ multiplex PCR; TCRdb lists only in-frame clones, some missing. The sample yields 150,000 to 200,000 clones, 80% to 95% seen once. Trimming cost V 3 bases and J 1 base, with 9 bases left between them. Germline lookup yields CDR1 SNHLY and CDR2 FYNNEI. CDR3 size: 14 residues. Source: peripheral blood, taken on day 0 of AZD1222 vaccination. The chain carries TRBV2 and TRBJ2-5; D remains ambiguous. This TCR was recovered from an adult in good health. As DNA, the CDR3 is TGTGCCAGCAGTGAGCACGTCCGCCAAGAGACCCAGTACTTC. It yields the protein CASSEHVRQETQYF.